The rows below give T cell receptor beta chains drawn from one sample of a study of control samples from healthy donors and cancer patients. The assay was immunoSEQ multiplex PCR, and TCRdb's table has in-frame clones only and misses some. This sample has some 120,000 clones, with 80% to 90% found just once. Material for sequencing was PBMCs. The receptor set was obtained from a woman between 50 and 59 years old with colorectal cancer. The CDR3 runs from the conserved cysteine through the conserved F or W. The D gene is left open where the match is weak. The listing skips clone size in some rows; elsewhere it reads once, few, many or a size class.

>15|TRBD2|TRBV6-6|.|TRBJ2-7
TGTGCCAGCAGGCCAAGTCAGCGGGGGAGCTACGAGCAGTACTTC
CASRPSQRGSYEQYF
>13|.|TRBV10-1|.|TRBJ2-5
TGCGCCAGCAGTGCGACTCGTTGGGAGACCCAGTACTTC
CASSATRWETQYF
>12|.|TRBV30|.|TRBJ2-5
TGTGCCTGGAGTGTACGAGCCCAGACCCAGTACTTC
CAWSVRAQTQYF
>14|TRBD1|TRBV30|.|TRBJ1-1
TGTGCCTGGAGATGGGACAGTGGGGAAACTGAAGCTTTCTTT
CAWRWDSGETEAFF
>14|.|TRBV18|.|TRBJ1-4
TGTGCCAGCTGGACCGGACACGGGTCTGAAAAACTGTTTTTT
CASWTGHGSEKLFF
>15|TRBD1|TRBV3-1/TRBV3-2|few|TRBJ1-6
TGTGCCAGCAGCCAGAGAGGGACAGGGGAATCACCCCTCCACTTT
CASSQRGTGESPLHF
>16|.|TRBV2|.|TRBJ1-4
TGTGCCAGCAGTGAATTGGCGACTCCAACTAATGAAAAACTGTTTTTT
CASSELATPTNEKLFF
>14|.|TRBV5-1|.|TRBJ1-1
TGCGCCAGCAGCTTTGGTTACATGAACACTGAAGCTTTCTTT
CASSFGYMNTEAFF
>12|.|TRBV10-3|.|TRBJ2-1
TGTGCCATCAAGGAAGGAGCTAATGAGCAGTTCTTC
CAIKEGANEQFF
>13|.|TRBV5-1|few|TRBJ2-1
TGCGCCAGCAGCTTTAATTTAAGGGGTGAGCAGTTCTTC
CASSFNLRGEQFF
>14|TRBD1|TRBV13|.|TRBJ1-1
TGTGCCAGCAGCAAGGACAGGGGGAGAACTGAAGCTTTCTTT
CASSKDRGRTEAFF
>13|.|TRBV24-1|.|TRBJ2-2
TGTGCCACAAGTTTACGCATCACCGGGGAGCTGTTTTTT
CATSLRITGELFF
>13|.|TRBV28|.|TRBJ1-2
TGTGCCAGCAGTTTATCGGACAGATATGGCTACACCTTC
CASSLSDRYGYTF
>12|TRBD1|TRBV7-9|.|TRBJ1-1
TGTGCCAGCAGCTACGGGACAGGGGACGCTTTCTTT
CASSYGTGDAFF
>15|TRBD1|TRBV9|.|TRBJ1-1
TGTGCCAGCAGCGTACATCCAGGGGGAAGTACTGAAGCTTTCTTT
CASSVHPGGSTEAFF
>15|.|TRBV3-1/TRBV3-2|.|TRBJ2-1
TGTGCCAGCAGCCAAGATTTCCCACTGGTTAGCGGGCAGTTCTTC
CASSQDFPLVSGQFF
>18|TRBD1|TRBV4-2|.|TRBJ1-3
TGTGCCAGCAGCCAAGAGGGGACAGGGGCTCTTACTGGAAACACCATATATTTT
CASSQEGTGALTGNTIYF
>14|TRBD2|TRBV19|.|TRBJ2-7
TGTGCCAGTAGTAATAGCGGGGGCCCCTACGAGCAGTACTTC
CASSNSGGPYEQYF
>15|TRBD1|TRBV9|.|TRBJ1-5
TGTGTCAGCAGCTCCGACAGGGGACGCAATCAGCCCCAGCATTTT
CVSSSDRGRNQPQHF
>14|TRBD2|TRBV7-9|.|TRBJ2-1
TGTGCCAGCAGCGGGTCCGGGACTAGATTCGAGCAGTTCTTC
CASSGSGTRFEQFF
>13|.|TRBV30|.|TRBJ2-2
TGTGCCTGGACCCGTCGAGGGACCGGGGAGCTGTTTTTT
CAWTRRGTGELFF
>13|.|TRBV2|.|TRBJ2-5
TGTGCCAGCAGTGAGACGGGGGTGGGAGCCCAGTACTTC
CASSETGVGAQYF
>14|.|TRBV19|.|TRBJ1-1
TGTGCCAGTAAGGGCAGGACGACCAACACTGAAGCTTTCTTT
CASKGRTTNTEAFF
>16|.|TRBV11-2|few|TRBJ2-3
TGTGCCAGCAGCTCCCGTCCCCGGGATCTCACAGATACGCAGTATTTT
CASSSRPRDLTDTQYF
>12|.|TRBV11-3|.|TRBJ2-1
TGTGCCAGCAGCTCGGGCAGCAATGAGCAGTTCTTC
CASSSGSNEQFF
>13|.|TRBV2|.|TRBJ2-7
TGTGCCAGCACCGAACAGGGGAGGTACGAGCAGTACTTC
CASTEQGRYEQYF
>14|TRBD1|TRBV7-9|.|TRBJ1-4
TGTGCCAGCAGCGAGGACAGGGCTAATGAAAAACTGTTTTTT
CASSEDRANEKLFF
>19|TRBD1|TRBV9|.|TRBJ1-1
TGTGCCAGCAGCGTTCGCCCCCGGGACAGGGTAGAATCTGACACTGAAGCTTTCTTT
CASSVRPRDRVESDTEAFF
>13|TRBD2|TRBV2|once|TRBJ2-5
TGTGCCAGCAGTCGGGAGGCCGAAGAGACCCAGTACTTC
CASSREAEETQYF
>19|.|TRBV7-9|.|TRBJ1-1
TGTGCCAGCAGCCCAGCGGGGGCCCGGGACAACACAAAGGTGACTGAAGCTTTCTTT
CASSPAGARDNTKVTEAFF
>14|.|TRBV11-2|.|TRBJ1-4
TGTGCCAGCAGCTTAGATCTAATCTCCAACGCATTGTTTTTT
CASSLDLISNALFF
>13|.|TRBV28|.|TRBJ2-7
TGTGCCAGCAGTTTAGGAACTAGCTACGAGCAGTACTTC
CASSLGTSYEQYF
>15|.|TRBV13|once|TRBJ2-5
TGTGCCAGCAGCTCAGCACAGGGGAGGCAAGAGACCCAGTACTTC
CASSSAQGRQETQYF
>14|.|TRBV25-1|.|TRBJ1-4
TGTGCCAGCAGTGAAGGGCTTACGAGAGAAAAACTGTTTTTT
CASSEGLTREKLFF
>13|TRBD1|TRBV3-1/TRBV3-2|.|TRBJ2-7
TGTGCCAGCATGTTACAGGGGTCCTACGAGCAGTACTTC
CASMLQGSYEQYF
>13|.|TRBV29-1|.|TRBJ1-1
TGCAGCGCCGCTCAACTCATGAACACTGAAGCTTTCTTT
CSAAQLMNTEAFF
>15|TRBD1|TRBV19|.|TRBJ1-6
TGTGCCAGTAGTATCTTCCGGACAGGAGGAGAAGGGCTCCACTTT
CASSIFRTGGEGLHF
>14|TRBD2|TRBV18|once|TRBJ2-7
TGTGCCAGCTCACCGAATACTAGCGTCTACGAGCAGTACTTC
CASSPNTSVYEQYF
>13|.|TRBV2|.|TRBJ1-4
TGTGCCAGCACCGGGGCCGCCAGCGAAAAACTGTTTTTT
CASTGAASEKLFF
>14|.|TRBV28|.|TRBJ1-2
TGTGCCAGCAGCTCACCAGGGGAAAACTATGGCTACACCTTC
CASSSPGENYGYTF
>14|.|TRBV14|.|TRBJ1-2
TGTGCCAGCAGCCAAGTGGCACAGGGATCTGGCTACACCTTC
CASSQVAQGSGYTF
>14|TRBD1|TRBV30|.|TRBJ2-7
TGTGCCTGGAGTGTCGGACAGGGGGCCTACGAGCAGTACTTC
CAWSVGQGAYEQYF
>13|TRBD1|TRBV19|many|TRBJ1-2
TGTGCCAGTAGTATAGGGACAGGCTATGGCTACACCTTC
CASSIGTGYGYTF
>21|TRBD2|TRBV24-1|.|TRBJ2-1
TGTGCCACCAGTGATTCTGGCGTTATGCGGGAGGGCCATGGGTCCTACAATGAGCAGTTCTTC
CATSDSGVMREGHGSYNEQFF
>13|TRBD2|TRBV18|.|TRBJ2-1
TGTGCCAGCGCGGCGGGGGAAGTCTTGGGGCAGTTCTTC
CASAAGEVLGQFF
>16|.|TRBV19|.|TRBJ2-3
TGTGCCAGTAGCTGGAGGGGGGCGAGGGGCACAGATACGCAGTATTTT
CASSWRGARGTDTQYF
>15|TRBD1|TRBV6-5|.|TRBJ2-3
TGTGCCAGCATATTCCGGGACAGGGCTTCAGATACGCAGTATTTT
CASIFRDRASDTQYF
>16|TRBD1|TRBV6-2/TRBV6-3|.|TRBJ2-7
TGTGCCAGCAGCCCGCTTTGGACAGGAGATTTCTACGAGCAGTACTTC
CASSPLWTGDFYEQYF
>16|TRBD1|TRBV5-1|.|TRBJ1-6
TGCGCCAGCAGCTTGGCCGGGACAGCCTTTAATTCACCCCTCCACTTT
CASSLAGTAFNSPLHF
>12|TRBD1|TRBV11-2|.|TRBJ1-1
TGTGCCAGCACCCTAATCACAGGGGGAGCTTTCTTT
CASTLITGGAFF
>14|TRBD2|TRBV6-5|.|TRBJ2-1
TGTGCCAGCAGTTACCCGGGGAGGGACAATGAGCAGTTCTTC
CASSYPGRDNEQFF
>13|.|TRBV5-1|.|TRBJ2-6
TGCGCCAGCAGCTTTGTTGGGGCCAACGTCCTGACTTTC
CASSFVGANVLTF
>14|.|TRBV4-2|.|TRBJ1-4
TGTGCCAGCAGCCAAGATTTGGATAATGAAAAACTGTTTTTT
CASSQDLDNEKLFF
>10|.|TRBV20-1|once|TRBJ1-2
TGCAGTGCTAGAGAGGGCGGTGGCACCTTC
CSAREGGGTF